Shown below are 28 T cell receptor beta chains from a single sample sequenced in a study of CD8 T cells in Susac syndrome. RNA totalling roughly 0.5 to 1 ug underwent reverse transcription with random hexamers. Via MiXCR, TCRdb re-called the immunoSEQ multiplex PCR reads, giving one row per CDR3 protein. Of 110,000 to 150,000 distinct CDR3 sequences listed, nearly 97% are singletons. The sequencing input was CD4+ T cells from PBMCs. The receptors were gathered from a human donor with Susac syndrome.

This chain links TRBV5-6 with TRBJ1-2, with D unresolved. The CDR3 runs 14 residues. With 3 bases removed from V and 3 bases from J, the gap between germline ends came to 12 bases. Germline assignment: CDR1 SGHDT and CDR2 YYEEEE. DNA for the CDR3: TGTGCCAGCAGCTATGGAGGGTTTGACTATGGCTACACCTTC. This encodes CASSYGGFDYGYTF.

The V and J genes are TRBV29-1 and TRBJ2-7; D is possibly TRBD2 (5 bases). The CDR3 is made up of 13 amino acids. Germline assignment: CDR1 SQVTM and CDR2 ANQGSEA. V was cut by 5 bases and J by 2 bases, with 13 bases left in between. The CDR3 loop is CSVSMGEAYEQYF. For the CDR3, the DNA is TGCAGCGTTTCGATGGGAGAAGCCTACGAGCAGTACTTC.

The chain employs TRBV3-1 and TRBJ2-7, with 10 positions matching TRBD1. The trim removed 3 bases at V and 4 bases at J, leaving 6 bases unmatched. The length of the CDR3 is 15 residues. Per germline, CDR1 LGHDT and CDR2 YNNKEL (reference sequence). CDR3 residues: CASSHGTGAPYEQYF. CDR3 DNA sequence: TGTGCCAGCAGCCACGGGACAGGGGCGCCTTACGAGCAGTACTTC.

This clonotype was recorded once. V gene TRBV29-1 combines with J gene TRBJ1-1; D gene ambiguous. The CDR3 sequence is 14 residues long. Germline lookup yields CDR1 SQVTM and CDR2 ANQGSEA. Trimming stripped 4 bases from V and 0 bases from J, with 12 bases between. The CDR3 nucleotides read TGCAGCGTTGCCTTTGAGCTCATGAACACTGAAGCTTTCTTT. Its translation: CSVAFELMNTEAFF.

The chain combines TRBV20-1 with TRBJ1-1, with 8 bases lining up with TRBD1. Per the germline V gene, CDR1 is DFQATT and CDR2 is SNEGSKA (reference sequence). V gave up 4 bases and J gave up 2 bases; unmatched junction bases: 6. The CDR3 is 14 residues long. CDR3 sequence (DNA): TGCAGTGCTAATCTGGACAGGGTAAACACTGAAGCTTTCTTT. As protein: CSANLDRVNTEAFF.

This rearrangement joins TRBV29-1 to TRBJ1-5; a weak D match, TRBD1 (5 bases). V dropped 6 bases and J dropped 3 bases, with 9 bases sitting between them. The CDR3 extends over 12 amino acids. Germline V gives CDR1 SQVTM, CDR2 ANQGSEA. Here the CDR3 DNA reads TGCAGCGTCAGGGATGACAATCAGCCCCAGCATTTT. Translating gives CSVRDDNQPQHF.

This clonotype was recorded only once. The V call is TRBV24-1, the J call TRBJ2-1, with TRBD2 matching 13 bases. The CDR3 is 16 residues long. The V segment lost 3 bases and the J segment 9 bases; nucleotides outside the gene matches: 7. Germline V gene sequence: CDR1 KGHDR, CDR2 SFDVKD. As DNA, the CDR3 is TGTGCCACCAGTGATAGGACTAGCGGGAGTCTAGGTGAGCAGTTCTTC. Encoded protein: CATSDRTSGSLGEQFF.

This sequence joins TRBV28 and TRBJ1-5; a weak D match, TRBD1 (5 bases). The CDR3 is made up of 12 amino acids. Germline assignment: CDR1 MDHEN and CDR2 SYDVKM. V dropped 5 bases and J dropped 11 bases, with 13 bases sitting between them. CDR3 bases: TGTGCCAGCAGTCCCAGGGCAGCAGCCCAGCATTTT. This translates into CASSPRAAAQHF.

V gene TRBV6-2 or TRBV6-3 combines with J gene TRBJ2-5; tentatively, D is TRBD1 (6 bases). CDR3 length equals 14 residues. V lost 6 bases to trimming and J lost 1 base, with 12 bases between them. Germline V gene data show CDR1 as MNHEY and CDR2 as SVGEGT. CDR3 DNA sequence: TGTGCCAGCAGACAGGGCGGTCTCCAAGAGACCCAGTACTTC. It is translated as CASRQGGLQETQYF.

This chain joins TRBV7-2 and TRBJ2-7; 7 nucleotides align to TRBD2. Trimming removed 5 bases from V and 3 bases from J; junction bases left unmatched: 7. The CDR3 is 14 residues long. Germline-derived CDR1 and CDR2 are SGHTA and FQGNSA. The CDR3 here is CASSQRGWRYEQYF. The CDR3 nucleotides read TGTGCCAGCAGCCAGCGGGGATGGCGCTACGAGCAGTACTTC.

The chain couples TRBV6-5 to TRBJ1-4; D is undetermined. The CDR3 extends over 15 amino acids. V shed 8 bases and J shed 0 bases, with 13 bases lying between them. Per germline, CDR1 MNHEY and CDR2 SVGAGI. The CDR3, as DNA: TGTGCCAGCCGGAGAACCGATGCAACTAATGAAAAACTGTTTTTT. Translation: CASRRTDATNEKLFF.

The J gene is TRBJ2-3, the V gene TRBV25-1; D unclear. Germline CDR1 and CDR2: MGHDK and SYGVNS. This CDR3 is 15 amino acids long. The V gene lost 4 bases and the J gene lost 8 bases, with 19 bases spanning the gap. For the CDR3, the DNA is TGTGCCAGCAGTGGCACCACCGCTCCTTCGGGTACGCAGTATTTT. It yields the protein CASSGTTAPSGTQYF.

The chain couples TRBV14 to TRBJ2-1, with a weak D call TRBD1 (5 bases). V lost 1 base to trimming and J lost 14 bases, with 12 bases between them. The germline CDR1 and CDR2 sequences are SGHDN and FVKESK. CDR3 size: 12 residues. The CDR3 sequence: CASSQVQEIEFF. CDR3 nucleotides: TGTGCCAGCAGCCAAGTACAGGAGATTGAGTTCTTC.

The gene calls are TRBV12-3 or TRBV12-4 and TRBJ2-5, with TRBD2 identical over 7 bases. This CDR3 has 13 residues. V trimming: 11 bases; J trimming: 5 bases; junction bases outside the gene matches: 11. Here the CDR3 reads CAVRASGVETQYF. The CDR3 nucleotides are TGTGCCGTAAGGGCTAGCGGAGTGGAGACCCAGTACTTC.

The CDR3 region is CSAGFGAGGELFF. The CDR3 region has the DNA TGCAGCGCTGGGTTCGGGGCTGGCGGGGAGCTGTTTTTT. V usage is TRBV29-1 and J usage is TRBJ2-2; D tentatively fits TRBD1 or TRBD2 (5 bases each). V lost 7 bases and J 7 bases, leaving 16 bases between the germline ends. This CDR3 spans 13 amino acids. Germline CDR1 and CDR2: SQVTM and ANQGSEA.

V gene TRBV29-1 combines with J gene TRBJ2-1; D gene uncertain. The CDR3 loop spans 15 amino acids. Trimming pared 7 bases from V and 0 bases from J, leaving 16 bases between. Germline V gene data show CDR1 as SQVTM and CDR2 as ANQGSEA. CDR3 in DNA: TGCAGCGCCGAGCTTACGACAAGCTCCTACAATGAGCAGTTCTTC. This translates into CSAELTTSSYNEQFF.

This chain connects TRBV13 to TRBJ2-7; the D is unclear. V was pared by 5 bases and J by 3 bases, with 11 bases between. Germline V gene data show CDR1 as PRHDT and CDR2 as FYEKMQ (reference sequence). The CDR3 runs to 13 residues. Written as DNA, the CDR3 is TGTGCCAGCAGCAAAGAATCCTACTACGAGCAGTACTTC. This codes for CASSKESYYEQYF.

This rearrangement joins TRBV3-1 to TRBJ2-3; a possible D gene is TRBD1 (5 bases). V lost 1 base and J 0 bases, leaving 5 bases between the germline ends. CDR3 size: 14 residues. Looked up from germline, CDR1 is LGHDT and CDR2 is YNNKEL (reference sequence). The CDR3 DNA reads TGTGCCAGCAGCCAAGGGGGCAGCACAGATACGCAGTATTTT. Its translation: CASSQGGSTDTQYF.

The chain couples TRBV2 to TRBJ2-3, with TRBD1 matching 8 bases. V was clipped by 2 bases and J by 1 base; unmatched bases: 2. There are 15 residues in the CDR3. The germline gives CDR1 SNHLY, CDR2 FYNNEI. CDR3 DNA: TGTGCCAGCAGTGAATCGGGACAGGGCACAGATACGCAGTATTTT. Amino acids: CASSESGQGTDTQYF.

This sequence joins TRBV4-1 and TRBJ2-3; 9 nucleotides align to TRBD1. The germline V gene encodes CDR1 MGHRA and CDR2 YSYEKL. V lost 4 bases, J lost 11 bases, and 1 base stayed unmatched. The CDR3 sequence is 11 residues long. The CDR3 sequence: CASSRDREQYF. DNA of the CDR3: TGCGCCAGCAGCCGGGACAGGGAGCAGTATTTT.

The chain recombines TRBV20-1 with TRBJ2-2; 11 nucleotides align to TRBD2. The germline V gene encodes CDR1 DFQATT and CDR2 SNEGSKA (reference sequence). The CDR3 runs to 14 residues. Unmatched junction bases numbered 0, after V lost 1 base and J lost 5 bases. The CDR3 bases are TGCAGTGCTAGAGTAGCGGGGGGGACCGGGGAGCTGTTTTTT. Encoded protein: CSARVAGGTGELFF.

The chain recombines TRBV12-3 or TRBV12-4 with TRBJ1-2, with 7 bases lining up with TRBD1. V trimming: 5 bases; J trimming: 6 bases; junction bases outside the gene matches: 6. This CDR3 spans 13 amino acids. CDR3 bases: TGTGCCAGCAGTCCCGGGACAGTAAATGGCTACACCTTC. Translating gives CASSPGTVNGYTF.

The chain links TRBV15 to TRBJ1-2, with D tentatively TRBD1 (5 bases). Between the trimmed V and J ends, which lost 5 bases and 4 bases, there was a span of 17 bases. The length of the CDR3 is 15 residues. Per germline, CDR1 LNHNV and CDR2 YYDKDF (reference sequence). The CDR3 DNA follows: TGTGCCACCAGCCTTCTGATGGGACTCAGCTATGGCTACACCTTC. Translation gives CATSLLMGLSYGYTF.

This CDR3 reads CASSHPSENGELFF. The CDR3 DNA follows: TGCGCCAGCAGCCACCCTAGCGAGAACGGGGAGCTGTTTTTT. The V call is TRBV4-1, the J call TRBJ2-2; D is possibly TRBD2 (6 bases). This CDR3 region has 14 residues. V was cut by 3 bases and J by 7 bases, with 12 bases left in between. Germline-derived CDR1 and CDR2 are MGHRA and YSYEKL.

The J gene is TRBJ1-4, the V gene TRBV29-1, with a possible D match to TRBD1 (5 bases). Trimming took off 5 bases at V and 8 bases at J, with 12 bases between the two ends. Looked up from germline, CDR1 is SQVTM and CDR2 is ANQGSEA. CDR3 length equals 12 residues. The CDR3 here is CSVWDGPEKLFF. The CDR3 nucleotides are TGCAGCGTTTGGGACGGGCCCGAAAAACTGTTTTTT.

This clonotype was seen only once. This chain connects TRBV27 to TRBJ2-3, with TRBD1 matching 8 bases. The CDR3 covers 15 residues. Germline V gives CDR1 MNHEY, CDR2 SMNVEV (reference sequence). V shed 6 bases, J shed 4 bases, and the junction held 9 bases outside the gene matches. The CDR3 DNA follows: TGTGCCAGCAGCTTCAGACAGGGGCAGTCAGATACGCAGTATTTT. Residues: CASSFRQGQSDTQYF.

This chain links TRBV12-3 or TRBV12-4 with TRBJ1-2; D might be TRBD1 (5 bases). Trimming removed 6 bases from V and 4 bases from J, with 12 bases in between. The CDR3 sequence is 13 residues long. CDR3: CASSLDGGYGYTF. CDR3 DNA: TGTGCCAGCAGCCTTGACGGGGGCTATGGCTACACCTTC.

The chain employs TRBV18 and TRBJ2-3; unclear D gene. From germline, CDR1 is KGHSH and CDR2 LQKENI. This CDR3 has 14 residues. V was pared by 3 bases and J by 2 bases, with 9 bases between. This CDR3 reads CASSPELYTDTQYF. In DNA, the CDR3 is TGTGCCAGCTCACCCGAGTTGTACACAGATACGCAGTATTTT.